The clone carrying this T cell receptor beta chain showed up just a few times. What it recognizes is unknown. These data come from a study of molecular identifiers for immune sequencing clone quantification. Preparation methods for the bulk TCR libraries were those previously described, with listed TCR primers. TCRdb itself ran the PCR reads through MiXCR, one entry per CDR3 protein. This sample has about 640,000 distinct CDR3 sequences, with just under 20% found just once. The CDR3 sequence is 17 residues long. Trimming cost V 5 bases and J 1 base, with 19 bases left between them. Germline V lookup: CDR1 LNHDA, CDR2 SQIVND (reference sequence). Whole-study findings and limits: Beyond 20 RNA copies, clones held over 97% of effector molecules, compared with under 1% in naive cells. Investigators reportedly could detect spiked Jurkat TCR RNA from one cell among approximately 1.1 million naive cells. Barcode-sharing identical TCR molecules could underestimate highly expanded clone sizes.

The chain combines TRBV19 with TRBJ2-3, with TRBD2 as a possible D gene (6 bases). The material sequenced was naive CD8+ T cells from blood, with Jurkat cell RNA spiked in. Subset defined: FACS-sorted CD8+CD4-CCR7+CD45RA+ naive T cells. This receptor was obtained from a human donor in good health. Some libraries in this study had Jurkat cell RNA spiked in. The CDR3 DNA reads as TGTGCCAGTAGTGATCGATGGACTATGGACCGCACAGATACGCAGTATTTT. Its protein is CASSDRWTMDRTDTQYF.